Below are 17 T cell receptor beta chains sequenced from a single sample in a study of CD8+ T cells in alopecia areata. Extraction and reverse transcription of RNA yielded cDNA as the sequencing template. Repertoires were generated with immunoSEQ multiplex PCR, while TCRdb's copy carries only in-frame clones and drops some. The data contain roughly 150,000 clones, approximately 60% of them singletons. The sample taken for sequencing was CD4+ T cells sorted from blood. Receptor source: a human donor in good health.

CDR3 DNA: TGTGCCAGCAGCTTAGGAGCGGGAGATCACGAGCAGTACTTC. Its translation: CASSLGAGDHEQYF. The chain uses TRBV7-2 and TRBJ2-7; TRBD2 matches at 8 bases. The V segment lost 1 base and the J segment 5 bases; nucleotides outside the gene matches: 4. The CDR3 length is 14 residues. Germline CDR1 SGHTA, CDR2 FQGNSA.

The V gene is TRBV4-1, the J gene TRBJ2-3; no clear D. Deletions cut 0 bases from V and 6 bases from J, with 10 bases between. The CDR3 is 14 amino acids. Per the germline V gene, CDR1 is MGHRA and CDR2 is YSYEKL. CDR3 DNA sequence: TGCGCCAGCAGCCAAGACATGAGTATCGATACGCAGTATTTT. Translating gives CASSQDMSIDTQYF.

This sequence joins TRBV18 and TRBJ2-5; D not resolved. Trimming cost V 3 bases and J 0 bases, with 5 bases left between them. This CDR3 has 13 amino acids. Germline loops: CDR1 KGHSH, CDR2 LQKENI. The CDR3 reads CASSPANQETQYF. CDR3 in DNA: TGTGCCAGCTCACCGGCTAACCAAGAGACCCAGTACTTC.

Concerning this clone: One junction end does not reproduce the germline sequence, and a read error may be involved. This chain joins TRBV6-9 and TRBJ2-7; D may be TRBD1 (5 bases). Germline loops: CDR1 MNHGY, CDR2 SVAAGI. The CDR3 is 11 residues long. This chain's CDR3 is CASHRSPSWDF. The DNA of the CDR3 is TGTGCCAGCCACAGGTCCCCTTCCTGGGACTTC.

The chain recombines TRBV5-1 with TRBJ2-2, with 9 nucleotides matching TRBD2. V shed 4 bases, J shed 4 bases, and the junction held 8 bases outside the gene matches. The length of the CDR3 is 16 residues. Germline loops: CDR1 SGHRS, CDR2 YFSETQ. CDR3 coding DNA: TGCGCCAGCAGCCTTAGCGGGAGAATGAGCACCGGGGAGCTGTTTTTT. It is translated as CASSLSGRMSTGELFF. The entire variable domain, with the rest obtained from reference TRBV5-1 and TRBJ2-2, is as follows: KAGVTQTPRYLIKTRGQQVTLSCSPISGHRSVSWYQQTPGQGLQFLFEYFSETQRNKGNFPGRFSGRQFSNSRSEMNVSTLELGDSALYLCASSLSGRMSTGELFFGEGSRLTVL.

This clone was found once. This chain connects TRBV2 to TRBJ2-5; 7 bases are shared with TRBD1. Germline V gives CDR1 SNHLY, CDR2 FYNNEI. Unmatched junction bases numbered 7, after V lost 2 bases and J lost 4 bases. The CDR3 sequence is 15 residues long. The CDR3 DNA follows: TGTGCCAGCAGTGAACTCAGGGGGAAACCAGAGACCCAGTACTTC. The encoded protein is CASSELRGKPETQYF.

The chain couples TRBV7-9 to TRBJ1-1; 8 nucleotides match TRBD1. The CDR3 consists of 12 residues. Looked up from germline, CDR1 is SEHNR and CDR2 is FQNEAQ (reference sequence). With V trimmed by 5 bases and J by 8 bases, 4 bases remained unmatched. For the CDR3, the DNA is TGTGCCAGCAGCCGGACAGGGATGGAAGCTTTCTTT. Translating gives CASSRTGMEAFF.

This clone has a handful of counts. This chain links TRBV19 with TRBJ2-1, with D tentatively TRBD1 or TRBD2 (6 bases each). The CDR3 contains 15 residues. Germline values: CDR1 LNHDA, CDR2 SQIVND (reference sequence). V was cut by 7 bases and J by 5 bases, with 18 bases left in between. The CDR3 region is CASTLFGGLHNEQFF. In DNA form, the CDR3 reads TGTGCCAGTACCCTCTTCGGGGGCCTTCACAATGAGCAGTTCTTC.

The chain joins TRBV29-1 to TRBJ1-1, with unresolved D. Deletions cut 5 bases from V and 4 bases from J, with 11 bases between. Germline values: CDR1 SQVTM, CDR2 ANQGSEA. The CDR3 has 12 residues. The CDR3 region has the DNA TGCAGCGTTTCCGCAGAGAGCACTGAAGCTTTCTTT. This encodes CSVSAESTEAFF.

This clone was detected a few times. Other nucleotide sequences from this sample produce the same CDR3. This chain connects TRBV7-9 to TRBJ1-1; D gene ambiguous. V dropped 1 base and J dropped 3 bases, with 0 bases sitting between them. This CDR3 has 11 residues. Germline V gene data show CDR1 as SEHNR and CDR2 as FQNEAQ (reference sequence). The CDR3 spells CASSLDTEAFF. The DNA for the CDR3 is TGTGCCAGCAGCTTAGACACTGAAGCTTTCTTT.

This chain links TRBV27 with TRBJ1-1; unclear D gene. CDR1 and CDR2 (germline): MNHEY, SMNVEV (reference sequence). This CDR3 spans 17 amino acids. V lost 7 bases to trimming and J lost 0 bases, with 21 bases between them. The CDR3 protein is CASTPAAPWGLNTEAFF. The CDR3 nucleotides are TGTGCCAGCACCCCGGCGGCCCCCTGGGGATTGAACACTGAAGCTTTCTTT.

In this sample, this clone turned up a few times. CDR3: CATRPTFAGANVLTF. The DNA for the CDR3 is TGTGCCACCAGACCGACATTCGCTGGGGCCAACGTCCTGACTTTC. The V and J genes are TRBV28 and TRBJ2-6; no clear D gene. The germline CDR1 and CDR2 sequences are MDHEN and SYDVKM. The CDR3 is 15 residues long. Trimming took off 10 bases at V and 2 bases at J, with 15 bases between the two ends.

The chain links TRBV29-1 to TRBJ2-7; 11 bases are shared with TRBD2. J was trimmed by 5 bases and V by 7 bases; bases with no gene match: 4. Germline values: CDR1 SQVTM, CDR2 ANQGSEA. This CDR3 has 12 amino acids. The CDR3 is CSAGLAGHEQYF. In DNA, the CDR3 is TGCAGCGCAGGACTAGCGGGCCACGAGCAGTACTTC.

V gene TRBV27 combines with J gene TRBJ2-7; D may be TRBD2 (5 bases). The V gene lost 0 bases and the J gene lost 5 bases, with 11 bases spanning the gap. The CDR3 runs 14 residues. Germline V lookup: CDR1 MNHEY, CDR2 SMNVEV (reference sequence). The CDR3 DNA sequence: TGTGCCAGCAGTTTATCTATAGCGATCCACGAGCAGTACTTC. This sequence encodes CASSLSIAIHEQYF.

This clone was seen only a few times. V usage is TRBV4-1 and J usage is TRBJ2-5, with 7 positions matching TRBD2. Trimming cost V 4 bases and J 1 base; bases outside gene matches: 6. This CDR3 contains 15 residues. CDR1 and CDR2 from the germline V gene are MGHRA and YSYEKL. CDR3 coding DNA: TGCGCCAGCAGCCTTACCATAGCGGGCCAAGAGACCCAGTACTTC. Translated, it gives CASSLTIAGQETQYF.

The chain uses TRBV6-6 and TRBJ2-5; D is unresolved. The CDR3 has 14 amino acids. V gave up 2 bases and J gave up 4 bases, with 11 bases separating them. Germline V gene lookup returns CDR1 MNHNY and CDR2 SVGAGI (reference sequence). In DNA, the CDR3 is TGTGCCAGCAGTTACGGGCCGGGCCCAGAGACCCAGTACTTC. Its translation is CASSYGPGPETQYF.

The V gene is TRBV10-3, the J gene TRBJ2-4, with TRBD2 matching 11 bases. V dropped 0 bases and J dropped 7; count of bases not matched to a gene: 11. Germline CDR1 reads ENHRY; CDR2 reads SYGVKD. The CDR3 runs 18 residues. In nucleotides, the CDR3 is TGTGCCATCAGTGAGTCAGGTACTAGCGGGAGACGTGGTAACATTCAGTACTTC. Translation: CAISESGTSGRRGNIQYF.